This section outlines one T cell receptor beta chain sequence together with its context. Its antigen is currently unknown. The data derive from a study of cytomegalovirus exposure and HLA in healthy donors. Study-wide results and limits: Most TCR sequences were rare, but some public TCRs occurred in many donors. Later analysis suggested most CMV-associated TCR beta chains were HLA-restricted. DRB1 had the most TCR associations and HLA-C the fewest, a later analysis found, with rates varying by HLA locus.

The PCR made use of 60 Vbeta and 13 Jbeta primers. The method was immunoSEQ multiplex PCR; TCRdb's version includes in-frame clones alone and lacks a portion of them. The profile covers roughly 120,000 clones, with about 83% appearing a single time and less than 3% taken by the ten largest. The receptor's source is a middle-aged woman in good health and CMV-seropositive. The source material was PBMCs.

CDR3 sequence: CASSYSFVDRDSGYTF. In DNA, the CDR3 is TGTGCCAGCAGTTACTCTTTTGTCGATCGGGATTCTGGCTACACCTTC. The chain combines TRBV6-6 with TRBJ1-2; D gene unclear. Germline CDR1 MNHNY, CDR2 SVGAGI (reference sequence). The CDR3 has 16 amino acids. Trimming pared 0 bases from V and 7 bases from J, leaving 18 bases between.